Each of the 10 T cell receptor beta chains below was sequenced from the same sample in a study of radiotherapy plus CTLA-4 blockade in lung cancer. Only in-frame clones appear in the TCRdb table, and some are missing; sequencing was by immunoSEQ multiplex PCR. The table records tens of thousands of clones, roughly 86% of them present only once. Here the sequenced sample was peripheral blood, taken from a patient treated with radiotherapy plus ipilimumab. These receptors were collected from a human donor with non-small cell lung cancer who had a partial response to radiotherapy plus ipilimumab.

This rearrangement joins TRBV28 to TRBJ1-5; tentatively, D is TRBD1 (5 bases). Germline assignment: CDR1 MDHEN and CDR2 SYDVKM. CDR3 length: 14 amino acids. Trimming removed 5 bases from V and 6 bases from J, with 14 bases in between. For the CDR3, the DNA is TGTGCCAGCAGTCCGGGGGGGGTTTCTCAGCCCCAGCATTTT. Translation gives CASSPGGVSQPQHF.

The rearrangement joins TRBV5-1 to TRBJ2-7; D may be TRBD2 (6 bases). The CDR3 runs to 16 residues. CDR1 and CDR2 from the germline V gene are SGHRS and YFSETQ. V was trimmed by 0 bases and J by 5 bases, leaving 18 bases between them. CDR3 in DNA: TGCGCCAGCAGCTTGGAAGGAGGGTCGCGCTGGGACGAGCAGTACTTC. Residues: CASSLEGGSRWDEQYF.

This sequence joins TRBV6-5 and TRBJ2-2; D uncertain. CDR1 MNHEY and CDR2 SVGAGI come from the germline V gene. The CDR3 sequence is 16 residues long. The V gene lost 3 bases and the J gene lost 2 bases, with 13 bases spanning the gap. The CDR3 reads CASSYSRRVNTGELFF. For the CDR3, the DNA is TGTGCCAGCAGTTATTCGAGACGGGTAAACACCGGGGAGCTGTTTTTT.

The chain couples TRBV18 to TRBJ2-1, with D possibly matching TRBD2 (5 bases). Trimming took off 6 bases at V and 0 bases at J, with 21 bases between the two ends. This CDR3 contains 18 residues. Germline CDR1 and CDR2: KGHSH and LQKENI. CDR3: CASSFLPFRRSSYNEQFF. The CDR3 DNA reads as TGTGCCAGCTCTTTTCTCCCGTTCAGGAGGAGCTCCTACAATGAGCAGTTCTTC.

The rearrangement uses TRBV15 and TRBJ2-1; 14 bases agree with TRBD2. The CDR3 has 16 residues. CDR1 LNHNV and CDR2 YYDKDF come from the germline V gene (reference sequence). V lost 5 bases to trimming and J lost 4 bases; unmatched junction nucleotides: 4. In DNA form, the CDR3 reads TGTGCCACCAGCGGGACTAGCGGGAGCGAGTACAATGAGCAGTTCTTC. Its protein product is CATSGTSGSEYNEQFF.

The V gene is TRBV30, the J gene TRBJ1-1; D remains ambiguous. The CDR3 extends over 16 amino acids. In germline, CDR1 is GTSNPN, CDR2 SVGIG (reference sequence). Trimming removed 2 bases at V and 1 base at J, with 17 bases between. The CDR3 spells CAWSRPRVFENTEAFF. CDR3 DNA sequence: TGTGCCTGGAGTCGACCGCGGGTGTTCGAGAACACTGAAGCTTTCTTT.

The chain couples TRBV9 to TRBJ1-1; TRBD1 might be the D (6 bases). The length of the CDR3 is 16 residues. Germline V gene sequence: CDR1 SGDLS, CDR2 YYNGEE. V shed 3 bases and J shed 1 base, with 16 bases lying between them. The CDR3 DNA follows: TGTGCCAGCAGCGCACGCAGGGACACCTCGAACACTGAAGCTTTCTTT. This codes for CASSARRDTSNTEAFF.

Concerning this clone: Other DNA variants within this sample encode the same CDR3. V usage is TRBV19 and J usage is TRBJ1-5, with 7 bases matching TRBD1. The germline gives CDR1 LNHDA, CDR2 SQIVND (reference sequence). CDR3 size: 15 residues. V dropped 9 bases and J dropped 0; count of bases not matched to a gene: 8. This CDR3 reads CASSTGLYSNQPQHF. The CDR3 nucleotides are TGTGCCAGCTCGACAGGGCTTTATAGCAATCAGCCCCAGCATTTT.

The rearrangement links TRBV6-5 to TRBJ1-1, with D uncertain. V lost 0 bases to trimming and J lost 0 bases, with 8 bases between them. Germline V gene lookup returns CDR1 MNHEY and CDR2 SVGAGI. The CDR3 is 15 residues long. CDR3 DNA sequence: TGTGCCAGCAGTTACTCGGGCAGGTTGAACACTGAAGCTTTCTTT. This codes for CASSYSGRLNTEAFF.

The chain uses TRBV5-4 and TRBJ2-2, with TRBD2 identical over 7 bases. The germline V gene has CDR1 SGHNT and CDR2 YYREEE (reference sequence). The ends lost 4 bases at V and 6 bases at J; junction bases unmatched: 3. This CDR3 spans 13 amino acids. In nucleotides, the CDR3 is TGTGCCAGCAGCACACGGGGGGCCGGGGAGCTGTTTTTT. Translating gives CASSTRGAGELFF.